This passage covers 3 T cell receptor beta chains from one sample sequenced in a study of cytomegalovirus exposure and HLA in healthy donors. Sequenced by immunoSEQ multiplex PCR; TCRdb stores in-frame clones only, minus some. The profile shows tens of thousands of clones, approximately 95% of them singletons. What was sequenced was PBMCs. These receptors were obtained from a man younger than 30 in good health and CMV-seropositive.

The rearrangement uses TRBV2 and TRBJ1-2; perhaps TRBD1 as D (5 bases). Germline V gene data show CDR1 as SNHLY and CDR2 as FYNNEI. Between the trimmed V and J ends, which lost 3 bases and 6 bases, there was a span of 14 bases. The CDR3 runs to 14 residues. CDR3 protein: CASSERRGNDGYTF. In DNA, the CDR3 is TGTGCCAGCAGTGAGAGACGGGGGAATGATGGCTACACCTTC.

The chain is built from TRBV10-3 and TRBJ1-2, with TRBD1 identical over 10 bases. V trimming: 3 bases; J trimming: 4 bases; junction bases outside the gene matches: 11. The CDR3 runs to 17 residues. Germline V gives CDR1 ENHRY, CDR2 SYGVKD. CDR3 sequence (DNA): TGTGCCATCAGTGACCGATTGGGGGACAGGGGTTCCTATGGCTACACCTTC. Protein sequence: CAISDRLGDRGSYGYTF.

The CDR3 DNA follows: TGTGCCAGCAGCCGCGGAGAGACCCAGTACTTC. It encodes CASSRGETQYF. J is TRBJ2-5 and V is TRBV5-6, with D uncertain. The CDR3 is 11 residues long. Germline CDR1 and CDR2: SGHDT and YYEEEE. Trimming took off 4 bases at V and 4 bases at J, with 5 bases between the two ends. The full variable domain, completed using reference TRBV5-6 and TRBJ2-5, is DAGVTQSPTHLIKTRGQQVTLRCSPKSGHDTVSWYQQALGQGPQFIFQYYEEEERQRGNFPDRFSGHQFPNYSSELNVNALLLGDSALYLCASSRGETQYFGPGTRLLVL.